The entry below gives a single T cell receptor beta chain sequence along with its context. Time point reported: patch test 1, 2 weeks after DPC sensitization. Treatment specified: therapeutic diphenylcyclopropenone sensitization with weekly scalp DPC. CDR1 and CDR2 (germline): DFQATT, SNEGSKA (reference sequence). Trimming took 8 bases from V and 7 from J; bases not matched to a gene: 7. This CDR3 region has 13 residues. This entry belongs to a study of human T cells and chemical hapten exposure. The library tagged individual cDNA molecules with unique molecular identifiers. One entry per CDR3 protein, called by TCRdb with MiXCR from the RACE reads. Of around 340,000 distinct CDR3 sequences in the sample, around 7% are singletons; the top ten hold around 8.2%.

The TCR comes from a woman aged 18 to 35 with alopecia areata. Some clones in this sample may be carry-over from other donors' samples. V and J are TRBV20-1 and TRBJ2-1, with 11 bases matching TRBD2. The sample consisted of whole blood, taken in connection with sensitization to the hapten diphenylcyclopropenone (DPC). CDR3 nucleotides: TGCAGTCTAATAGCGGGGGGGCAGAATGAGCAGTTCTTC. It encodes CSLIAGGQNEQFF.